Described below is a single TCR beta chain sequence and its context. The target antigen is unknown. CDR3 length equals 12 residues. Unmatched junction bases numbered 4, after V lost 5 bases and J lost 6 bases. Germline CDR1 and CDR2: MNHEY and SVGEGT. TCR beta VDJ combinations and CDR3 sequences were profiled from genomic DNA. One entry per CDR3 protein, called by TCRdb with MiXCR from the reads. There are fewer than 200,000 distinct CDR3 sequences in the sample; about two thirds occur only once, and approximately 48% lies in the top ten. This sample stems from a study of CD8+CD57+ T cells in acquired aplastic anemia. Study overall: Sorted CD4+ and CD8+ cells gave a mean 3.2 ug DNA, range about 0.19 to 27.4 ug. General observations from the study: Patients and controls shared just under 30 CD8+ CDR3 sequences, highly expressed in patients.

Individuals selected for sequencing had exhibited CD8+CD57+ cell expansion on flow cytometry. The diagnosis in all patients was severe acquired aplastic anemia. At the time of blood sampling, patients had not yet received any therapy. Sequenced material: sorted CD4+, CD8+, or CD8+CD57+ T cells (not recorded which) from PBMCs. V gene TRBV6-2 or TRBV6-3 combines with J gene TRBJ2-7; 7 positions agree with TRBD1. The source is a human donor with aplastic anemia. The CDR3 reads CASSDRVLEQYF. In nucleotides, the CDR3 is TGTGCCAGCAGTGACAGGGTACTCGAGCAGTACTTC.